This note documents a single T cell receptor beta chain sequence. Its antigen is still unknown. This sample is part of a study of T-cell reconstitution after alpha-beta-depleted transplantation in children. Trimming removed 0 bases at V and 2 bases at J, with 11 bases between. Germline CDR1 LNHNV, CDR2 YYDKDF (reference sequence). There are 16 residues in the CDR3. Construction of the TCRbeta library involved unique molecular identifiers. TCRdb reanalysed the PCR reads using MiXCR and keeps one entry per CDR3 protein. Seen here are about 540,000 distinct CDR3 sequences, 20% to 30% observed once, and the top ten hold 30% to 40%. Overall study findings and caveats: Several patients had high TCRbeta diversity at day 60; it came from surviving recipient T cells and thymic progenitors. Approximately two months post-transplant, alpha-beta T cells reportedly originated from several hundred expanded graft clones. Newly generated T cells supplied most T-cell counts and diversity one year post-transplant.

The receptor comes from a boy younger than two with Wiskott-Aldrich syndrome, due to receive a stem cell transplant. The sequenced sample was PBMCs, obtained before TCRalphabeta/CD19-depleted stem cell transplant. V usage is TRBV15 and J usage is TRBJ2-1; no clear D gene. CDR3 sequence: CATSRDGMTPYNEQFF. CDR3 nucleotides: TGTGCCACCAGCAGAGATGGGATGACACCCTACAATGAGCAGTTCTTC.